The clone carrying this T cell receptor beta chain was detected ten times or more. The data were taken from a study of T-cell memory formation after mild COVID-19. One entry per CDR3 protein results from TCRdb running MiXCR on the 5' RACE reads. Of 350,000 to 500,000 distinct CDR3 sequences in the sample, approximately 20% were seen once. The CDR3 totals 15 residues. In germline, CDR1 is DFQATT, CDR2 SNEGSKA (reference sequence). Trimming removed 1 base from V and 4 bases from J; junction bases left unmatched: 7. This TCR was recovered from an adult woman who had mild COVID-19 (a few samples of this study predate the infection). Cell type and time point are not known. The V call is TRBV20-1, the J call TRBJ1-2, with 9 bases aligning to TRBD1. Material: PBMCs or a T cell subset sorted from them (not recorded which). The CDR3 sequence is CSARGPTGGSYGYTF. CDR3 DNA sequence: TGCAGTGCTAGAGGCCCGACAGGGGGGAGCTATGGCTACACCTTC.